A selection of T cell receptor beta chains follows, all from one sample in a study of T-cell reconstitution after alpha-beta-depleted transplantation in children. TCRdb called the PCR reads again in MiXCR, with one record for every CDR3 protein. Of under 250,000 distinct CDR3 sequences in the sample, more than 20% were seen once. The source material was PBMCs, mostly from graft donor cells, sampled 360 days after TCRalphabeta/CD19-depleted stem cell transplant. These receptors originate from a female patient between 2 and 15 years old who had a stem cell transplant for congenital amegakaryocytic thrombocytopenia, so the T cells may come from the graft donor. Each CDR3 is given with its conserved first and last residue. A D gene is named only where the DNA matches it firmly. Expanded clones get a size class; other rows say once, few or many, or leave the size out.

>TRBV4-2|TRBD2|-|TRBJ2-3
TGTGCCAGCAGCCAAGAAAGAGCGGGAGGGACAGATACGCAGTATTTT
CASSQERAGGTDTQYF
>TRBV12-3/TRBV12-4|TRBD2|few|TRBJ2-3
TGTGCCAGCAGTGACGGACTTGGTGGAGCGGGGGGCACAGATACGCAGTATTTT
CASSDGLGGAGGTDTQYF
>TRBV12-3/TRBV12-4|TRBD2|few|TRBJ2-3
TGTGCCAGCAGTCCGATGGCGGGAGGTGTTATAGATACGCAGTATTTT
CASSPMAGGVIDTQYF
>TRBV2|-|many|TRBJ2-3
TGTGCCAGCACGCAGCGGTGGGGAGATACGCAGTATTTT
CASTQRWGDTQYF
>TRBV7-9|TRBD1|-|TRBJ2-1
TGTGCCAGCAGCTTACCCGCGCCAGGGGGCAATGAGCAGTTCTTC
CASSLPAPGGNEQFF
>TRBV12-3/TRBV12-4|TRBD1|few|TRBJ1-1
TGTGCCAGCAGCAGGGACAGGGAACGCACTGAAGCTTTCTTT
CASSRDRERTEAFF
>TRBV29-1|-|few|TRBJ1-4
TGCAGCGTTGGTTTAGGTGGGGGCGGAGAAAAACTGTTTTTT
CSVGLGGGGEKLFF
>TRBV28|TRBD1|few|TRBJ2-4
TGTGCCAGCAGACGACAGGGGGTAGCCAAAAACATTCAGTACTTC
CASRRQGVAKNIQYF
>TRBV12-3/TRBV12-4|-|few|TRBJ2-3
TGTGCCAGCAGCCCGCTATCGAGAGGCACAGATACGCAGTATTTT
CASSPLSRGTDTQYF
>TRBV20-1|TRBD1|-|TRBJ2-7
TGCAGTGCTAGAGCCCGGGACAGGGGCCTCTCCTACGAGCAGTACTTC
CSARARDRGLSYEQYF
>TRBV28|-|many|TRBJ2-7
TGTGCCAGCAGGGGTAGCGGTTCACCCTACGAGCAGTACTTC
CASRGSGSPYEQYF
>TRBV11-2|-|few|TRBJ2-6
TGTGCCAGCAGCTTAGACTTGCCTGGGGCCAACGTCCTGACTTTC
CASSLDLPGANVLTF
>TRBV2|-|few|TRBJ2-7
TGTGCCAGCAGTCCGACCCGGGGCTCCTACGAGCAGTACTTC
CASSPTRGSYEQYF
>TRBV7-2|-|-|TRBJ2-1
TGTGCCAGCAGCTTAGCGGTTGTCCTAGCCTACAATGAGCAGTTCTTC
CASSLAVVLAYNEQFF
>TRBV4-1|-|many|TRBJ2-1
TGCGCCAGCAGCCAAGAAACTGAGCAGTTCTTC
CASSQETEQFF
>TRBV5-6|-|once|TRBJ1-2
TGTGCCAGCAGCTTGGGGATTAACTATGGCTACACCTTC
CASSLGINYGYTF
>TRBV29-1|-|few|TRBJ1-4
TGCAGCGTCCTACTTAATGAAAAACTGTTTTTT
CSVLLNEKLFF
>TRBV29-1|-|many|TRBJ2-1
TGCAGCGTTGTAGTTTTGAACAACAATGAGCAGTTCTTC
CSVVVLNNNEQFF
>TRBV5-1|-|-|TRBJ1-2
TGCGCCAGCAGCTTGGCGAGCCACGCTCCACTTGGCTACACCTTC
CASSLASHAPLGYTF
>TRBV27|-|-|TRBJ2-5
TGTGCCAGCAGTTTGGGGGGCCCTATCCAAGAGACCCAGTACTTC
CASSLGGPIQETQYF
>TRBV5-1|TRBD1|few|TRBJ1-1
TGCGCCAGCAGCACGGGACAGACTGAAGCTTTCTTT
CASSTGQTEAFF
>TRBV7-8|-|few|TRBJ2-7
TGTGCCAGCAGCTTAGCAGGTTGGCAGTACTTC
CASSLAGWQYF
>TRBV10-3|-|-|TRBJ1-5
TGTGCTCGGAGCAGGGGAAATCAGCCCCAGCATTTT
CARSRGNQPQHF
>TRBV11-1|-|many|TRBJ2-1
TGTGCCAGCAGCTTAGAGGGGAATGAGCAGTTCTTC
CASSLEGNEQFF
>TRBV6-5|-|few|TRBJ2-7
TGTGCCAGCAGTTACCCATCCGGCGATTACTACGAGCAGTACTTC
CASSYPSGDYYEQYF
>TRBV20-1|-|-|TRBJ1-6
TGCAGTGCGCGACGGGGTTCTGGGAACTATAATTCACCCCTCCACTTT
CSARRGSGNYNSPLHF
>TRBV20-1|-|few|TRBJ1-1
TGCAGTGCTAGTAGGGGTCTAGGGGCTGAAGCTTTCTTT
CSASRGLGAEAFF
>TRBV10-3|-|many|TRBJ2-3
TGTGCCATCGGGGGCCAGGCCCGCACAGATACGCAGTATTTT
CAIGGQARTDTQYF
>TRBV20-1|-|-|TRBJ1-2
TGCAGTGCCCGGTTCTATGGCTACACCTTC
CSARFYGYTF
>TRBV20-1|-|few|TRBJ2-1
TGCAGTGCTAGAGAGAGCTCCTACAATGAGCAGTTCTTC
CSARESSYNEQFF
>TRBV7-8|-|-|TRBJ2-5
TGTGCCAGCAGCTTAGGCTTTGCCGGGACCACACAGGAGACCCAGTACTTC
CASSLGFAGTTQETQYF
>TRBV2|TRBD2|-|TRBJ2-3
TGTGCCAGCAGTGATGGAGGGAGGGCCCAAGATACGCAGTATTTT
CASSDGGRAQDTQYF
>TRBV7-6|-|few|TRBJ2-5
TGTGCCAGCAGCTTAGAGTGGAGTCAAGAGACCCAGTACTTC
CASSLEWSQETQYF
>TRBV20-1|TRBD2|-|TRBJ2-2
TGCAGTGCTAGAGGGCAGGGAGGGTTCGGGGAGCTGTTTTTT
CSARGQGGFGELFF
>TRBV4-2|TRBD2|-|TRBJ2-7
TGTGCCAGCAGCCAAGGTGTGGCTAGCGGGATCGGCGAGCAGTACTTC
CASSQGVASGIGEQYF
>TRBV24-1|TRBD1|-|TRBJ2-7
TGTGCCACCAGTGAGTATACAGGGGGCGAGCAGTACTTC
CATSEYTGGEQYF
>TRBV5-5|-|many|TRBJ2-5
TGTGCCAGCAGCCGGATGGGGGAAGGAGAGACCCAGTACTTC
CASSRMGEGETQYF
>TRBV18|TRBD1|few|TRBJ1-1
TGTGCCAGCTCACCCTGGACAGGGGAACTCAACACTGAAGCTTTCTTT
CASSPWTGELNTEAFF
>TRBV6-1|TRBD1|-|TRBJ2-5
TGTGCCAGCAGTACCATAGGGACAGCCGAGACCCAGTACTTC
CASSTIGTAETQYF
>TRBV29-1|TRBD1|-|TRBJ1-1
TGCAGCGCATCGACAGGGGGGAACACTGAAGCTTTCTTT
CSASTGGNTEAFF
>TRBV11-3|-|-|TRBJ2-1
TGTGCCAGCAGCTTAGATGGGCAGGCCTACAATGAGCGGTTCTTC
CASSLDGQAYNERFF
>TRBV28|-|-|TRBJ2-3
TGTGCCAGCAGGCCTCCCCTCAGGACATCCCTCTGGGGTACGCAGTATTTT
CASRPPLRTSLWGTQYF
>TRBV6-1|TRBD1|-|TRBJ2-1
TGTGCCAGCAGTGTTGGTGGGACAGGCTCCCGTTGGGGGGAGCAGTTCTTC
CASSVGGTGSRWGEQFF
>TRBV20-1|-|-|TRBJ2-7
TGCAGTGCTACCCCGGACGGCTCCTACGAGCAGTACTTC
CSATPDGSYEQYF
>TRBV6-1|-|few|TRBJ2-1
TGTGCCAGCAGGCCAGAGCCGATAGGGACTGAGCAGTTCTTC
CASRPEPIGTEQFF
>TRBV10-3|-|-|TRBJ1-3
TGTGCCATCAGTGTTACCAGGGAATCTGGAAACACCATATATTTT
CAISVTRESGNTIYF
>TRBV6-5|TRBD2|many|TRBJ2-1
TGTGCCAGCAGTCCCCGGGGAGGGAGCTCCTACAATGAGCAGTTCTTC
CASSPRGGSSYNEQFF
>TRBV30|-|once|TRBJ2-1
TGTGCCTGGAGTGGGGTCTACAGCTCCTACAATGAGCAGTTCTTC
CAWSGVYSSYNEQFF
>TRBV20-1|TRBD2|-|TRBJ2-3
TGCAGTGCGGGGGGAAGCGGGGACACAGATACGCAGTATTTT
CSAGGSGDTDTQYF
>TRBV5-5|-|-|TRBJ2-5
TGTGCCAGCAGCAAAAGGGGGGGACAAGAGACCCAGTACTTC
CASSKRGGQETQYF
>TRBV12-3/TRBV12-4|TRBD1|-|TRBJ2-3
TGTGCCAGCACCTTGGGGACAGGCACAGATACGCAGTATTTT
CASTLGTGTDTQYF
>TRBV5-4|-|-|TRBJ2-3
TGTGCCAGCAGCTTGGTGGGCCCTGGAACGGATACGCAGTATTTT
CASSLVGPGTDTQYF
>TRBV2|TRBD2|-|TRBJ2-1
TGTGCCAGCAGTATAGCGGGAGGTCTTGAGCAGTTCTTC
CASSIAGGLEQFF
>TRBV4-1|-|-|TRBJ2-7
TGCGCCAGCAGCCAAGGAGGGTTGGGCCGCGAGCAGTACTTC
CASSQGGLGREQYF
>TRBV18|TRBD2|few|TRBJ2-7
TGTGCCAGCTCAAGAAATAGCGGGAGCCAATCCTACGAGCAGTACTTC
CASSRNSGSQSYEQYF
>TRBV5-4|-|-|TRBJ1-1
TGTGCCAGCAGCTGGATAAGATATTCGGCCATGAACACTGAAGCTTTCTTT
CASSWIRYSAMNTEAFF
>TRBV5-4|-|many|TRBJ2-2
TGTGCCAGCAGCTGGATGGACAACGGGGAGCTGTTTTTT
CASSWMDNGELFF
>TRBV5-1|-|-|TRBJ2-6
TGCGCCAGCAGCTTGAATCAGGGCTCTGGGGCCAACGTCCTGACTTTC
CASSLNQGSGANVLTF
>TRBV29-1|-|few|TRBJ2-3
TGCAGCTGGGGGCAGGGCCCCACAGATACGCAGTATTTT
CSWGQGPTDTQYF
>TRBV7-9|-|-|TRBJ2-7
TGTGCCAGCAGCTTAGCGGGTGACCCCTACGAGCAGTACTTC
CASSLAGDPYEQYF